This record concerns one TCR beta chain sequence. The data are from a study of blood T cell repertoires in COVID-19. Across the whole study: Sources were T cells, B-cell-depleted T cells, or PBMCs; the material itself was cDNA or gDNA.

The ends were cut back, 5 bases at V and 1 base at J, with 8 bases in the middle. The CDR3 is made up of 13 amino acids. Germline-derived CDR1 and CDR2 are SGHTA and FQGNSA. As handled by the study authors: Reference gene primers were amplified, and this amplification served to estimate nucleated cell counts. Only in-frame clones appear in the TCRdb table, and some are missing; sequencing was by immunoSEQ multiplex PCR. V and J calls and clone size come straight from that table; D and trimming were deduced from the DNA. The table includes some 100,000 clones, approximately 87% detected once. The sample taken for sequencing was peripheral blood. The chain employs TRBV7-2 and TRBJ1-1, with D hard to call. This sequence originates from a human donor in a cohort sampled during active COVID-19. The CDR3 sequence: CASSVEGNTEAFF. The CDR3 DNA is TGTGCCAGCAGCGTCGAGGGGAACACTGAAGCTTTCTTT. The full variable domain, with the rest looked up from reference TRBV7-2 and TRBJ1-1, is GAGVSQSPSNKVTEKGKDVELRCDPISGHTALYWYRQSLGQGLEFLIYFQGNSAPDKSGLPSDRFSAERTGGSVSTLTIQRTQQEDSAVYLCASSVEGNTEAFFGQGTRLTVV.